The sequence of this T cell receptor (beta chain) was determined in a study of CD8 T cells in Susac syndrome. From germline, CDR1 is SQVTM and CDR2 ANQGSEA. CDR3 length equals 14 residues. V dropped 2 bases and J dropped 7 bases, with 15 bases sitting between them. Study-level results: Clonal expansion of CD8+ cells in Susac peaked in TEMRA cells (and in active patients). That the number of individuals in its TCR sequencing and HLA analysis was relatively small was acknowledged by the study.

Regarding this clonotype: Its target is not known.

Random hexamers served to reverse transcribe about 0.5 to 1 ug RNA. The TCR beta CDR3 was amplified by immunoSEQ multiplex PCR across 54 Vbeta, 13 Jbeta. One entry per CDR3 protein results from TCRdb running MiXCR on the immunoSEQ multiplex PCR reads. Among around 100,000 distinct CDR3 sequences, 95% were seen once, and the ten largest hold approximately 0.3%. Sequencing was done on a sample of CD8+ T cells from PBMCs. This chain connects TRBV29-1 to TRBJ2-1; D perhaps matches TRBD1 (6 bases). The sequence was collected from a human donor with Susac syndrome. CDR3 DNA: TGCAGCGTTGAAACAGGGTTGGGTGCGAATGAGCAGTTCTTC. Translated: CSVETGLGANEQFF.